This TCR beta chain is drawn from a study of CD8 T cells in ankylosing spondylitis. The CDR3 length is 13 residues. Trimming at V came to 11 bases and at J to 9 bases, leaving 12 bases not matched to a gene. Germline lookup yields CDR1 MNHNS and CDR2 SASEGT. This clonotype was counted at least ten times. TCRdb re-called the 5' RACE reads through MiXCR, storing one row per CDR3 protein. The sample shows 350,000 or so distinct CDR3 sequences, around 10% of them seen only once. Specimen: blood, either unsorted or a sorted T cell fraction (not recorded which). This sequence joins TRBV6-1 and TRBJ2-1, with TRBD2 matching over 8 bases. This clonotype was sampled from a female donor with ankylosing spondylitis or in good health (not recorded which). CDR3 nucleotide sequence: TGTGCCGTCGCCCAGCGGGAGATTGGTGAGCAGTTCTTC. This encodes CAVAQREIGEQFF.